This T cell receptor (beta chain) was obtained from a study of blood T cell repertoires in COVID-19. In the study overall: From T cells, B-cell-depleted T cells, or PBMCs came the material, which was cDNA or gDNA.

The CDR3 contains 16 residues. V gave up 3 bases and J gave up 3 bases; unmatched junction bases: 7. Germline CDR1 and CDR2: SGHNT and YYREEE (reference sequence). This table comes from immunoSEQ multiplex PCR, and its TCRdb copy is limited to in-frame clones, with some not included. This repertoire shows roughly 250,000 clones, around 90% found once; its top ten account for over 6%. The study recruited people aged 18 to 89 years across approximately 25 US areas. The sample comprised PBMCs or T cells enriched from blood (not recorded which). The V and J genes are TRBV5-4 and TRBJ2-3; 10 bases map to TRBD1. The clonotype originates from a woman under 40 with acute COVID-19. The DNA of the CDR3 is TGTGCCAGCAGCTGGGAGACAGGGGGCGGGACAGATACGCAGTATTTT. Its protein is CASSWETGGGTDTQYF.